This record concerns one TCR beta chain sequence. The antigen it binds to is not known. The sample holds no much larger clone one base away, and base qualities are not on file. The cohort was made up of 666 healthy bone marrow donors. At the time of sampling, all cohort members were nominally healthy, though unrecorded immune exposures were likely present. The donor tested CMV seronegative and was one of the 352 seronegative cohort members. Each donor provided a peripheral blood sample, and peripheral blood mononuclear cells were used for TCR beta sequencing. Genomic DNA was extracted from the blood cell samples with the Qiagen DNeasy Blood Extraction Kit. The germline V gene encodes CDR1 SGHRS and CDR2 YFSETQ. Here V drops 3 bases and J drops 5 bases, and the junction holds 10 bases not matched to any gene. Taken from cysteine to phenylalanine, the CDR3 has 15 residues. Of all the DNA, just the CDR3 is kept, 45 bases in frame from base 1.

This specimen belongs to a study of cytomegalovirus exposure and HLA in healthy donors (TCRdb year 2017). Looking at the study overall: An earlier analysis of 587 of the donors reported 250 to 350 Gb of sequence data and 100 million to 140 million unique TCR beta sequences from about 179 million T cells. All discovery cohort repertoires had been generated on a single sequencing platform. High-throughput TCR immunosequencing, statistical association of individual TCRs with disease status, and machine learning were combined to predict cytomegalovirus infection status. The study was designed to test whether signatures of past pathogen exposure could be identified by cataloging public T cell receptors. The genetic ancestry cluster associated with self-reported Caucasian donors included around 76% of the roughly 360 genotyped donors. Typing coverage varied by locus: about 629-630 donors for A, B, C, DRB1 and DQB1; about 520 for DQA1; approximately 570 for DPA1; approximately 470 for DPB1. Rather than drawing on any new phenotypic data, the later analysis identified candidate immune exposures from TCR beta sequences and the way those sequences occurred across donors. The study used immunosequencing to profile the T cell repertoires of around 600 subjects and linked those repertoires to cytomegalovirus serostatus. Alongside the repertoire data, information on donor age, sex, ethnicity and CMV serostatus was compiled. A later genetic analysis took genome-wide SNP genotypes for about three fifths of the 666 donors and used that subset as a discovery cohort. An early release that covered roughly 600 HLA-typed donors contained 250 to 350 gigabases of sequencing data and approximately 85 million unique TCR sequences. In addition to the first cohort of several hundred subjects, a separate validation cohort of over 90 different subjects was used. A later analysis re-analyzed previously published TCR beta repertoires from roughly 630 donors and added high-resolution HLA genotyping to study TCR occurrence patterns. An earlier analysis of nearly 600 of the donors applied high-throughput TCR beta sequencing to assess whether each TCR beta V gene segment acted as functional or pseudogenic. Because of strong linkage in the cohort, five DR-DQ haplotypes were treated as single units for association and clustering. HLA typing covered class I and class II loci at four-digit resolution. Among some 410 genotyped donors of the cohort, an average of roughly 230,000 unique TCR beta nucleotide sequences was sequenced per donor, of which about 18% were non-productive. Here is what the overall study found, with its caveats: In both the original and validation cohorts, the classifier was reported to diagnose cytomegalovirus status with high specificity and sensitivity. A later analysis found that most CMV-associated TCR beta chains appeared HLA-restricted, with HLA associations seemingly driven largely by CMV exposure. In a later analysis, some 17,000 TCR beta sequences were associated with specific HLA alleles at a false discovery rate of 0.05. In vitro tests confirmed that a few of the cytomegalovirus-associated TCR beta chains recognize cytomegalovirus antigens. The 87-base-pair reads could not distinguish some IMGT-functional V segments, including TRBV6-2 and TRBV6-3, so those segments were excluded. A later genetic analysis reported fewer N-insertions in productive TCRs among donors in an Asian-associated ancestry cluster than the approximately 670-donor mean. Across donors, most TCR sequences were observed very rarely, whereas some public TCRs were present in many individuals. A cluster of highly shared sequence variants was judged likely to be a technical artifact of the sequencing pipeline. In an earlier analysis of some 640 of the donors, most TCR beta V segments were observed in productive rearrangements about 90% or about 30% of the time, broadly matching IMGT annotations. This cohort had only TCR beta chains sequenced, and the lack of alpha or paired-chain data limited which features could be detected. When HLA alleles, especially DR and DQ, strongly co-occurred, TCR associations were difficult to assign to individual alleles. In a later genetic analysis, a missense DCLRE1C variant was associated with V-gene and J-gene trimming of TCR beta chains, and the association was replicated in an independent cohort. The presence/absence analyses assumed that sequencing depth was roughly uniform across donors, and that assumption may not be true. The authors suggested that the approach could potentially be generalized to other disease states and immunological phenotypes. In a later analysis, HLA-associated TCR beta chains showed more clonal expansion and lower generation probabilities than non-associated chains that were equally common. In a later analysis, several top co-occurrence clusters were reported to appear linked to parvovirus B19, influenza, CMV and Epstein-Barr virus. The study listed 150 to 200 TCR beta chains as associated with cytomegalovirus. Because HLA typing was missing for some donors at each locus, association tests included only the typed subset. A further reported finding was that TCR beta sequences accurately predicted the HLA-A and HLA-B alleles for most subjects in the first cohort. About 17 rarely observed V segments, including chromosome 9 orphons, were excluded from the earlier analysis of several hundred of the donors because counts were too low. In a later analysis, TCR association rates were found to vary across HLA loci, with the most associated TCRs seen for DRB1 alleles and the fewest for HLA-C alleles. Correlated functional status among segregating V segments might be attributable to linkage disequilibrium, but an unknown experimental factor could not be ruled out. Immune exposure information for the cohort was limited to CMV serostatus.

Libraries were built with the immunoSEQ multiplex PCR assay. The multiplex PCR relied on a mix of 60 forward primers for TCR Vbeta segments and 13 reverse primers for TCR Jbeta segments. The CDR3 region of rearranged TCR beta genes was amplified from genomic DNA with a multiplex PCR assay. The amplified TCR beta libraries were sequenced on the Illumina HiSeq System as 87-base-pair reads. From the authors' description of their analysis: Across the roughly 600 repertoires, a later analysis counted approximately 75 million unique TCR beta chains, approximately 10 million of which were shared by at least two donors. A nearest-neighbor algorithm error-corrected the raw reads and collapsed the reads into unique sequences, merging closely related sequences to remove PCR and sequencing errors. Alignment of CDR3 sequences to IMGT reference sequences was used to assign V, D and J gene segments. For a sequence to be retained, a match of at least six nucleotides was required to both a V gene segment and a J gene segment. Rearrangements were classified as productive when the CDR3 lacked stop codons and remained in frame with V and J, and all other rearrangements were classified as non-productive. Following IMGT convention, CDR3 was defined as the stretch from the second conserved V-encoded cysteine to the conserved J-encoded phenylalanine. In an earlier analysis of around 640 of the donors, sequences lacking an unambiguous match to a single V gene segment were excluded. In an earlier analysis of almost 600 of the donors, a V segment was called functional when productive rearrangements were above 56.7%, and segregating when the standard deviation between donors exceeded 5%. A statistical classification framework was developed to diagnose cytomegalovirus status using the catalog of TCR beta chain sequences. In a later analysis, TCR nucleotide sequences were compared against IMGT/GENE-DB human TR gene sequences so that V and J genes could be assigned. In a later analysis, CDR3 sequences and most-parsimonious VDJ recombination scenarios were assigned using the TCRdist pipeline. In a later analysis, every TCR beta chain was defined by the combination of its CDR3 amino acid sequence and its V-gene family, and reads without a unique V-gene family were dropped. As a way to deal with suspected cross-contamination and a sequencing artifact, a later analysis dropped approximately 590 nucleotide sequences that were highly shared and had low generation probability. A later analysis calculated a clonal expansion index for each public chain from normalized within-repertoire ranks of inferred template counts. A later analysis computed generation probabilities with a VDJ recombination model fitted to out-of-frame rearrangements, and checked the results against IGoR. In a later analysis, hypergeometric tests were used to score TCR-TCR, TCR-HLA and TCR-CMV co-occurrence, with a repertoire-size bias correction applied to TCR pairs. False discovery rates were estimated in a later analysis by permuting HLA or CMV assignments 20 times. In a later analysis, co-occurring TCRs were grouped with DBSCAN, and TCRdist sequence similarity was added when clustering was performed within HLA-allele-positive subsets. Repertoires with fewer than 30,000 or more than 120,000 public chains were left out of co-occurrence clustering, as were four to six repertoires with anomalous nucleotide sharing. This immuneACCESS table, as held by TCRdb, lists in-frame sequences with V and J called but not all clones. Of the missing ones, under half trace to an unresolved V gene in checked studies; the others have no known cause. That table is the source of V, J and clone size, and D and trimming were worked out from the DNA. The sample data list approximately 170,000 clones, and 62% of these were observed just once. The ten most abundant clones make up less than 3% of the sample.

The receptor was derived from a man aged 40-49 years in good health and CMV-seronegative. The V gene is TRBV5-1 and the J gene is TRBJ2-7, with 8 bases aligning to TRBD1. The specimen was PBMCs. The DNA sequence reads TGCGCCAGCAGCTCTACCGGGACAGGAGACCACGAGCAGTACTTC. Translated, it reads CASSSTGTGDHEQYF.